Sequencing of this T cell receptor beta chain was carried out in a study of blood T cell repertoires in COVID-19. In the study overall: Acute-phase and convalescent COVID-19 samples originated in the United States, Italy and Spain. PBMCs, B-cell-depleted T cells, or T cells provided the cDNA or gDNA that made up the material.

V was pared by 3 bases and J by 9 bases, with 9 bases between. This CDR3 comprises 13 residues. CDR1 and CDR2 (germline): KGHSH, LQKENI. As originally analysed: Estimation of nucleated cell counts was performed using reference gene primer amplification. TCRdb's copy holds only in-frame clones and misses some; the assay was immunoSEQ multiplex PCR. The V and J calls and clone size were taken over from that table, and D and trimming were inferred from the DNA. The repertoire has 250,000 or so clones, 86% of them found once; the top ten carry over 1.5%. Sequencing was performed on peripheral blood. This TCR was recovered from a young man with active or convalescent COVID-19. J is TRBJ1-6 and V is TRBV18; D is ambiguous. DNA for the CDR3: TGTGCCAGCTCACCCACAAAAACTTCACCCCTCCACTTT. Translation gives CASSPTKTSPLHF.